Detailed here is one T cell receptor beta chain. Profiled with immunoSEQ multiplex PCR; TCRdb holds only in-frame clones, not every one. The sample records some 48,000 clones, 80% to 90% being singletons. These data come from a study of OX40 agonist ivuxolimab in advanced cancers. The CDR3 is 15 amino acids. Per germline, CDR1 SEHNR and CDR2 FQNEAQ (reference sequence). Between the trimmed V and J ends, which lost 6 bases and 4 bases, there was a span of 16 bases. The sequence was collected from an adult with an advanced solid tumor such as melanoma, head and neck, liver or kidney cancer. This sample comprised CD4+ or CD8+ T cells sorted from blood, obtained in a trial of the OX40 agonist ivuxolimab. V is TRBV7-9 and J is TRBJ2-1; perhaps TRBD1 as D (7 bases). In DNA form, the CDR3 reads TGTGCCAGCAGGGGAGGACAGGAGGGATACAATGAGCAGTTCTTC. Amino acid sequence: CASRGGQEGYNEQFF.